This TCR beta chain was documented in a study of cytomegalovirus exposure and HLA in healthy donors. Across the whole study: Early released data comprised tens of millions of unique TCRs from HLA-typed donors.

After removal of 2 bases from V and 2 bases from J, the junction contained 7 bases not matched to a gene. The length of the CDR3 is 16 residues. Germline values: CDR1 SGHRS, CDR2 YFSETQ. The PCR had 60 Vbeta and 13 Jbeta primers. TCRdb keeps only in-frame clones here, not all; method: immunoSEQ multiplex PCR. The data hold 100,000 to 150,000 clones, with over 70% observed a single time. Material for sequencing was PBMCs. This sequence joins TRBV5-1 and TRBJ1-1; 9 bases agree with TRBD1. The TCR originated in a woman aged 40-49 years in good health and CMV-seronegative. This chain's CDR3 is CASSFGTGTINTEAFF. The CDR3 region has the DNA TGCGCCAGCAGCTTCGGGACAGGGACGATAAACACTGAAGCTTTCTTT.